This record covers a single TCR beta chain. Its target is unknown. The entry originates in a study of cytomegalovirus exposure and HLA in healthy donors. General study results and limits: Several of the most significant clusters appeared, in a later analysis, to be linked to common viral pathogens. Productive status was seen about 87% or about 30% of the time for most TCR beta V segments in an earlier analysis. There were some public TCRs occurring in many donors, but most TCR sequences were rare.

A multiplex PCR was run with 60 Vbeta primers and 13 Jbeta primers. In the original analysis: A later analysis counted 80 million or so unique TCR beta chains, 9.5 million to 12 million shared. Sequenced by immunoSEQ multiplex PCR; TCRdb stores in-frame clones only, minus some. V and J calls and clone size are as listed in that table; D and trimming were resolved from the DNA. The sample shows 200,000 or so clones, around 81% of them seen only once. This CDR3 region has 16 residues. Germline CDR1 reads MRHNA; CDR2 reads SNTAGT. With 5 bases clipped from V and 3 bases from J, the junction kept 7 bases outside the gene matches.

The chain uses TRBV6-4 and TRBJ1-5; the match to TRBD1 covers 10 bases. The receptor's source is a woman aged 18 to 35 in good health and CMV-seropositive. Sequencing was performed on PBMCs. CDR3 DNA sequence: TGTGCCAGCAGTAAACCCGGGACAGGGGTCAATCAGCCCCAGCATTTT. It translates to CASSKPGTGVNQPQHF.